This T cell receptor (beta chain) is drawn from a study of T cell responses to AZD1222 COVID-19 vaccine. General observations from the study: Donors were largely white British and mainly female; clonal diversity was possibly underestimated. Elevations in Spike-specific TCR breadth and depth followed administration of two AZD1222 doses. Unmutated variant regions are reportedly the target of nearly half of TCRs that are spike-specific.

A few counts support this clone. Its antigen is unidentified. Produced via immunoSEQ multiplex PCR; TCRdb's table is partial and in-frame only. The table lists fewer than 120,000 clones, 94% of them singletons, with around 3% in the top ten. Pooling of second doses given at about 4 or about 12 weeks was done. The specimen comprised peripheral blood, sampled 28 days after the second AZD1222 dose. This receptor was obtained from an adult who received the AZD1222 COVID-19 vaccine.

CDR3 amino acids: CASSRAGQGASVGNQPQHF. The CDR3 DNA is TGTGCCAGCAGCCGAGCGGGCCAGGGGGCGTCGGTGGGCAATCAGCCCCAGCATTTT. The V gene is TRBV13, the J gene TRBJ1-5; 8 bases match TRBD1. This CDR3 spans 19 amino acids. V gave up 5 bases and J gave up 2 bases; unmatched junction bases: 17. The germline V gene encodes CDR1 PRHDT and CDR2 FYEKMQ (reference sequence).